The 32 T cell receptor beta chains presented below share a single source sample, sequenced in a study of cytomegalovirus exposure and HLA in healthy donors. The study ran its PCR with 60 Vbeta and 13 Jbeta primers. Sequenced by immunoSEQ multiplex PCR; TCRdb stores in-frame clones only, minus some. The table lists around 150,000 clones, around four fifths of them singletons. The source material was PBMCs. These receptors were collected from a woman in her forties or fifties in good health and CMV-seronegative.

This clone was detected only a few times. The chain joins TRBV28 to TRBJ1-2; D not certain. CDR3 size: 14 residues. The V gene's germline CDR1 is MDHEN and CDR2 SYDVKM. V was pared by 6 bases and J by 7 bases, with 18 bases between. The CDR3 reads CASSPGLPGSGYTF. The DNA for the CDR3 is TGTGCCAGCAGCCCCGGGCTCCCGGGGAGTGGCTACACCTTC.

In this sample, this clone turned up once. The chain combines TRBV15 with TRBJ2-6; the D gene is possibly TRBD1 (5 bases). The CDR3 consists of 16 residues. V was cut by 1 base and J by 1 base, with 8 bases left in between. Germline CDR1 is LNHNV and CDR2 is YYDKDF (reference sequence). Here the CDR3 reads CATSRGGRSGANVLTF. The CDR3 bases are TGTGCCACCAGCAGAGGGGGCAGGTCTGGGGCCAACGTCCTGACTTTC. Based on the CDR3 plus reference TRBV15 and TRBJ2-6, the full variable domain is DAMVIQNPRYQVTQFGKPVTLSCSQTLNHNVMYWYQQKSSQAPKLLFHYYDKDFNNEADTPDNFQSRRPNTSFCFLDIRSPGLGDTAMYLCATSRGGRSGANVLTFGAGSRLTVL.

The CDR3 here is CASSPRSVQNTGELFF. The CDR3, as DNA: TGTGCCAGCAGCCCCCGGTCGGTTCAGAACACCGGGGAGCTGTTTTTT. The chain links TRBV7-3 to TRBJ2-2; D uncertain. V was cut by 5 bases and J by 1 base, with 14 bases left in between. In germline, CDR1 is SGHTA, CDR2 FQGTGA. The length of the CDR3 is 16 residues. Supplemented by reference TRBV7-3 and TRBJ2-2, the full variable domain reads GAGVSQTPSNKVTEKGKYVELRCDPISGHTALYWYRQSLGQGPEFLIYFQGTGAADDSGLPNDRFFAVRPEGSVSTLKIQRTERGDSAVYLCASSPRSVQNTGELFFGEGSRLTVL.

This clone turned up a few times. The chain has TRBV6-5 and TRBJ2-1, with a tentative D call TRBD1 (6 bases). This CDR3 comprises 12 residues. The germline gives CDR1 MNHEY, CDR2 SVGAGI. V dropped 4 bases and J dropped 10 bases, with 11 bases sitting between them. In DNA, the CDR3 is TGTGCCAGCAGTTCGTTGAGGGGGGAGCAGTTCTTC. Its protein is CASSSLRGEQFF.

The V and J genes are TRBV5-1 and TRBJ1-2, with 8 bases aligning to TRBD1. CDR3 size: 15 residues. Germline CDR1 is SGHRS and CDR2 is YFSETQ. V lost 0 bases to trimming and J lost 3 bases; unmatched junction nucleotides: 4. The DNA of the CDR3 is TGCGCCAGCAGCTTGGTCTCAGGGGGCGACTATGGCTACACCTTC. Amino acids: CASSLVSGGDYGYTF. Looking up the rest from reference TRBV5-1 and TRBJ1-2 gives the full variable domain: KAGVTQTPRYLIKTRGQQVTLSCSPISGHRSVSWYQQTPGQGLQFLFEYFSETQRNKGNFPGRFSGRQFSNSRSEMNVSTLELGDSALYLCASSLVSGGDYGYTFGSGTRLTVV.

The genes are TRBV21-1 and TRBJ2-7; the table's D call TRBD1 went unverified against the DNA. TRBV21-1 is assigned pseudogene status. The CDR3 runs 18 residues. Written as DNA, the CDR3 is TGTGCCAGCAGCAAAGCTGGCGACAGGCCCCCTAGAATCTGCGAGCAGTACTTC. Translated, it gives CASSKAGDRPPRICEQYF.

V usage is TRBV4-3 and J usage is TRBJ2-3, with 7 bases that match TRBD1. Unmatched junction bases numbered 3, after V lost 2 bases and J lost 1 base. The CDR3 consists of 15 residues. Germline lookup yields CDR1 LGHNA and CDR2 YSLEER. CDR3 sequence reads: CASSQIQGGTDTQYF. CDR3 coding DNA: TGCGCCAGCAGCCAAATTCAGGGGGGCACAGATACGCAGTATTTT.

The chain employs TRBV6-5 and TRBJ2-5; D not certain. CDR1 and CDR2 from the germline V gene are MNHEY and SVGAGI. V was pared by 6 bases and J by 0 bases, with 5 bases between. The CDR3 totals 12 residues. CDR3: CASSQYQETQYF. The CDR3 bases are TGTGCCAGCAGCCAGTACCAAGAGACCCAGTACTTC.

The V gene is TRBV28, the J gene TRBJ1-2; no clear D gene. V shed 4 bases and J shed 7 bases, with 7 bases lying between them. CDR1 MDHEN and CDR2 SYDVKM come from the germline V gene. The length of the CDR3 is 11 residues. The CDR3 DNA reads TGTGCCAGCAGTTATGCCGGTGGCTACACCTTC. Translated: CASSYAGGYTF.

This chain connects TRBV29-1 to TRBJ1-5; 9 positions agree with TRBD1. V gave up 7 bases and J gave up 1 base; unmatched junction bases: 5. Germline V lookup: CDR1 SQVTM, CDR2 ANQGSEA. The CDR3 sequence is 14 residues long. CDR3 protein: CSAGQGDSNQPQHF. The CDR3 bases are TGCAGCGCGGGACAGGGTGACAGCAATCAGCCCCAGCATTTT.

The gene calls are TRBV2 and TRBJ2-1, with 9 positions matching TRBD2. Germline trimming cut 6 bases from V and 4 bases from J; bases unmatched to any gene: 7. Germline CDR1 reads SNHLY; CDR2 reads FYNNEI. The CDR3 length is 15 residues. The CDR3 DNA reads as TGTGCCAGCAGGAAGACTAGCGGATATTACAATGAGCAGTTCTTC. Encoded protein: CASRKTSGYYNEQFF.

The V call is TRBV7-2, the J call TRBJ1-3; TRBD1 aligns across 8 bases. After removal of 5 bases from V and 2 bases from J, the junction contained 14 bases not matched to a gene. The CDR3 sequence is 18 residues long. Germline CDR1 and CDR2: SGHTA and FQGNSA. CDR3 region: CASSPGILQGGAGNTIYF. CDR3 in DNA: TGTGCCAGCAGCCCAGGGATATTACAGGGGGGTGCTGGAAACACCATATATTTT.

The J gene is TRBJ1-2, the V gene TRBV15, with D maybe TRBD1 (6 bases). Trimming shortened V by 0 bases and J by 8 bases, and 16 bases separated the two germline ends. Germline lookup yields CDR1 LNHNV and CDR2 YYDKDF (reference sequence). The CDR3 spans 15 residues. The CDR3 DNA follows: TGTGCCACCAGCAGAGACCCGACCTCAGGGGAAGGCTACACCTTC. This sequence encodes CATSRDPTSGEGYTF.

The CDR3 loop reads CASSPSQDRNTEAFF. Written as DNA, the CDR3 is TGTGCCAGCTCACCTAGCCAAGACAGGAACACTGAAGCTTTCTTT. This chain uses TRBV18 with TRBJ1-1, with D possibly TRBD1 on 5 matching bases. V lost 3 bases and J lost 1, with 12 bases in between. The CDR3 is made up of 15 amino acids. Germline CDR1 KGHSH, CDR2 LQKENI. Full variable domain (missing parts from reference TRBV18 and TRBJ1-1): NAGVMQNPRHLVRRRGQEARLRCSPMKGHSHVYWYRQLPEEGLKFMVYLQKENIIDESGMPKERFSAEFPKEGPSILRIQQVVRGDSAAYFCASSPSQDRNTEAFFGQGTRLTVV.

About this clone: An end of the junction does not agree with germline; a read error may underlie this. Other DNA sequences in the sample encode the same CDR3. The CDR3 region is CASSQGQTHQETQYF. The DNA for the CDR3 is TGCGCCAGTAGCCAAGGACAGACACACCAAGAGACCCAGTACTTC. The V call is TRBV4-3, the J call TRBJ2-5; TRBD1 is a possible D gene (6 bases). The CDR3 length is 15 residues. CDR1 is LGHNA and CDR2 is YSLEER in the germline V gene.

The chain has TRBV21-1 and TRBJ2-1; TRBD1, the D gene given by the table, was not confirmed from the DNA. TRBV21-1 corresponds to a pseudogene. The CDR3 contains 20 residues. CDR3: CASSRSSGGQGYDSYNEQFF. DNA for the CDR3: TGTGCCAGCAGCAGATCGAGTGGGGGACAGGGGTATGACTCCTACAATGAGCAGTTCTTC.

The V gene is TRBV7-2, the J gene TRBJ1-2; 7 nucleotides match TRBD1. Unmatched junction bases numbered 5, after V lost 5 bases and J lost 2 bases. The length of the CDR3 is 14 residues. Germline CDR1 and CDR2: SGHTA and FQGNSA. The CDR3 protein is CASSAQGTNYGYTF. CDR3 bases: TGTGCCAGCAGCGCACAGGGGACCAACTATGGCTACACCTTC.

The rearrangement uses TRBV15 and TRBJ2-2; D not certain. CDR3 size: 14 residues. The V end was cut by 2 bases, the J end by 2 bases, with 6 bases between. The germline V gene encodes CDR1 LNHNV and CDR2 YYDKDF (reference sequence). In nucleotides, the CDR3 is TGTGCCACCAGCAGAAACATTAACACCGGGGAGCTGTTTTTT. Amino acids: CATSRNINTGELFF. Using reference TRBV15 and TRBJ2-2 for the parts outside the CDR3, the full variable domain is DAMVIQNPRYQVTQFGKPVTLSCSQTLNHNVMYWYQQKSSQAPKLLFHYYDKDFNNEADTPDNFQSRRPNTSFCFLDIRSPGLGDTAMYLCATSRNINTGELFFGEGSRLTVL.

The chain is built from TRBV5-4 and TRBJ1-4, with a weak D call TRBD1 (6 bases). CDR1 is SGHNT, CDR2 YYREEE, per germline (reference sequence). V was shortened by 4 bases and J by 7 bases, with 23 bases between the two germline ends. The CDR3 covers 17 residues. CDR3 nucleotides: TGTGCCAGCAGCCAGAATACAAACAGGGTAGTCGGTGAAAAACTGTTTTTT. It encodes CASSQNTNRVVGEKLFF.

This clone turned up a few times. The chain links TRBV18 to TRBJ1-3, with TRBD1 identical over 8 bases. Germline loops: CDR1 KGHSH, CDR2 LQKENI. The length of the CDR3 is 16 residues. The trim removed 6 bases at V and 0 bases at J, leaving 7 bases unmatched. Here the CDR3 reads CASSRQGPDSGNTIYF. As DNA, the CDR3 is TGTGCCAGCTCCCGACAGGGGCCAGACTCTGGAAACACCATATATTTT.

J is TRBJ1-2 and V is TRBV6-5; D uncertain. This CDR3 contains 11 residues. Germline V lookup: CDR1 MNHEY, CDR2 SVGAGI. V lost 10 bases to trimming and J lost 5 bases, with 11 bases between them. This CDR3 reads CAISSPYGYTF. The CDR3 nucleotides are TGTGCCATCTCAAGCCCTTATGGCTACACCTTC.

This clone was observed a single time. This chain joins TRBV11-2 and TRBJ2-3; 9 nucleotides match TRBD2. The germline gives CDR1 SGHAT, CDR2 FQNNGV. The length of the CDR3 is 15 residues. V gave up 2 bases and J gave up 4 bases; unmatched junction bases: 4. The DNA for the CDR3 is TGTGCCAGCAGCTTAAGCCTAGCGGGGTCAGATACGCAGTATTTT. Its translation: CASSLSLAGSDTQYF.

This clone was seen only a few times. The chain recombines TRBV4-3 with TRBJ1-5, with D unclear. The CDR3 has 14 residues. Trimming removed 0 bases from V and 6 bases from J, with 9 bases in between. Germline CDR1 reads LGHNA; CDR2 reads YSLEER. This chain's CDR3 is CASSQESGGQPQHF. CDR3 coding DNA: TGCGCCAGCAGCCAAGAGTCAGGTGGTCAGCCCCAGCATTTT.

J is TRBJ2-4 and V is TRBV9; perhaps TRBD1 as D (6 bases). Germline V lookup: CDR1 SGDLS, CDR2 YYNGEE. The CDR3 is 15 residues long. Trimming stripped 4 bases from V and 10 bases from J, with 21 bases between. This CDR3 reads CASSPQTGAIGIQYF. The CDR3 coding sequence is TGTGCCAGCAGCCCTCAGACAGGTGCTATTGGGATTCAGTACTTC. Filled out from reference TRBV9 and TRBJ2-4, the complete variable domain reads DSGVTQTPKHLITATGQRVTLRCSPRSGDLSVYWYQQSLDQGLQFLIQYYNGEERAKGNILERFSAQQFPDLHSELNLSSLELGDSALYFCASSPQTGAIGIQYFGAGTRLSVL.

CDR3 nucleotide sequence: TGCGCCAGCAGCCAAGGGCAGCTAACAGGTGGCTACACCTTC. This sequence encodes CASSQGQLTGGYTF. The rearrangement links TRBV4-3 to TRBJ1-2; possibly TRBD1 for D (5 bases). The CDR3 has 14 residues. V was clipped by 1 base and J by 7 bases, with 13 bases between them. Germline V CDR1 and CDR2: LGHNA, YSLEER.

The genes are TRBV5-1 and TRBJ2-2; D uncertain. Germline CDR1 and CDR2: SGHRS and YFSETQ. The CDR3 sequence is 14 residues long. V lost 4 bases and J 7 bases, leaving 14 bases between the germline ends. The CDR3 DNA is TGCGCCAGCAGCGTGGGTTATGGGCGCGGGGAGCTGTTTTTT. Amino acid sequence: CASSVGYGRGELFF.

The gene calls are TRBV27 and TRBJ2-2, with a weak D call TRBD1 (6 bases). V dropped 5 bases and J dropped 7 bases, with 14 bases sitting between them. The CDR3 loop spans 14 amino acids. Germline V gene data show CDR1 as MNHEY and CDR2 as SMNVEV (reference sequence). DNA of the CDR3: TGTGCCAGCAGTGTCACCAGGGGTCTCGGGGAGCTGTTTTTT. The encoded protein is CASSVTRGLGELFF.

The chain recombines TRBV7-6 with TRBJ2-1; no firm D call. V lost 4 bases, J lost 6 bases, and 7 bases lay in between. This CDR3 has 12 amino acids. Germline lookup yields CDR1 SGHVS and CDR2 FNYEAQ. DNA for the CDR3: TGTGCCAGCAGCTCTTACGGCAATGAGCAGTTCTTC. Residues: CASSSYGNEQFF.

The chain carries TRBV7-2 and TRBJ2-1; 14 bases map to TRBD2. CDR3 length: 16 amino acids. The germline CDR1 and CDR2 sequences are SGHTA and FQGNSA. V dropped 5 bases and J dropped 5; count of bases not matched to a gene: 5. CDR3 nucleotide sequence: TGTGCCAGCAGCCTTGGACTAGCGGGGGGCGACAATGAGCAGTTCTTC. Its translation: CASSLGLAGGDNEQFF.

V usage is TRBV10-2 and J usage is TRBJ2-1; the D gene is possibly TRBD2 (6 bases). Trimming took 6 bases from V and 0 from J, leaving 9 bases between them. Germline loops: CDR1 WSHSY, CDR2 SAAADI. CDR3 length equals 14 residues. Here the CDR3 reads CASRLAGSYNEQFF. CDR3 in DNA: TGCGCCAGCAGACTAGCTGGCTCCTACAATGAGCAGTTCTTC.

The chain couples TRBV7-3 to TRBJ2-1; 14 positions agree with TRBD2. Per germline, CDR1 SGHTA and CDR2 FQGTGA. Trimming took 1 base from V and 6 from J; bases not matched to a gene: 11. The CDR3 runs 19 residues. Written as DNA, the CDR3 is TGTGCCAGCAGCTTAATTCCGACTAGCGGGAGGGCCTTCGGCAATGAGCAGTTCTTC. This encodes CASSLIPTSGRAFGNEQFF.

The chain joins TRBV11-2 to TRBJ2-3; D call uncertain. Trimming removed 2 bases at V and 2 bases at J, with 17 bases between. From germline, CDR1 is SGHAT and CDR2 FQNNGV. The CDR3 runs to 17 residues. CDR3 region: CASSLLGRSQPTDTQYF. The CDR3 DNA follows: TGTGCCAGCAGCTTATTGGGTCGGAGTCAACCCACAGATACGCAGTATTTT.